These T cell receptor beta chains were read from a single sample in a study of cytomegalovirus exposure and HLA in healthy donors. Data came from immunoSEQ multiplex PCR; TCRdb stores just in-frame clones and leaves some out. The table has roughly 150,000 clones, 70% to 85% seen once. Sequenced material: PBMCs. These receptors were taken from a man between 45 and 60 years old in good health and CMV-seropositive. CDR3s include the opening cysteine and the closing phenylalanine or tryptophan. Fields, in order: clone size, D gene, J gene, V gene, CDR3 protein, CDR3 DNA. D genes are given only for firm matches. Only some rows state a clone size, as once, few, many or a class for expanded clones.

-,TRBD2,TRBJ2-5,TRBV7-9,CASSLGLALETQYF,TGTGCCAGCAGCTTGGGACTAGCTTTAGAGACCCAGTACTTC
-,-,TRBJ1-3,TRBV30,CAWSVPNSGNTIYF,TGTGCCTGGAGTGTACCTAACTCTGGAAACACCATATATTTT
few,TRBD1,TRBJ1-6,TRBV4-3,CASSHGQGLDSPLHF,TGCGCCAGCAGCCACGGACAGGGCCTAGATTCACCCCTCCACTTT
-,-,TRBJ2-3,TRBV7-6,CASSRMGGAGATDTQYF,TGTGCCAGCAGCCGAATGGGGGGGGCGGGGGCCACAGATACGCAGTATTTT
-,-,TRBJ1-1,TRBV11-2,CASSLDRGLGEAFF,TGTGCCAGCAGCTTAGATCGGGGGTTGGGTGAAGCTTTCTTT
once,-,TRBJ2-7,TRBV5-6,CASSLDSIHEQYF,TGTGCCAGCAGCTTGGACAGTATCCACGAGCAGTACTTC
-,-,TRBJ2-1,TRBV5-6,CASSSGLQREQFF,TGTGCCAGCAGCTCGGGACTCCAGCGTGAGCAGTTCTTC
-,-,TRBJ1-4,TRBV7-2,CASSRGGTNEKLFF,TGTGCCAGCAGCCGAGGGGGAACTAATGAAAAACTGTTTTTT
-,-,TRBJ1-1,TRBV7-9,CASSPIPEAFF,TGTGCCAGCAGCCCCATCCCTGAAGCTTTCTTT
-,TRBD1,TRBJ2-5,TRBV9,CASSERQGRETQYF,TGTGCCAGCAGCGAGAGACAGGGTCGAGAGACCCAGTACTTC
-,-,TRBJ2-2,TRBV15,CATHRRGRNTGELFF,TGTGCCACCCATCGGCGGGGCCGTAACACCGGGGAGCTGTTTTTT
-,TRBD1,TRBJ2-7,TRBV5-6,CASSLIRDRSFSVQYF,TGTGCCAGCAGCTTGATCCGGGACAGATCTTTTAGCGTGCAGTACTTC
once,-,TRBJ2-7,TRBV9,CASAPGTSSVYEQYF,TGTGCCAGCGCCCCGGGAACTAGCTCGGTGTACGAGCAGTACTTC
-,-,TRBJ2-1,TRBV7-6,CASSARQSFYNEQFF,TGTGCCAGCAGCGCCCGACAGTCCTTCTACAATGAGCAGTTCTTC
-,TRBD2,TRBJ2-7,TRBV9,CASSNTGTSGGGEQYF,TGTGCCAGCAGCAATACCGGGACTAGCGGGGGGGGCGAGCAGTACTTC
few,TRBD1,TRBJ1-3,TRBV25-1,CASSGGDSYSGNTIYF,TGTGCCAGCAGTGGGGGGGACAGCTATTCTGGAAACACCATATATTTT
-,TRBD1,TRBJ2-7,TRBV29-1,CSVQGALSYEQYF,TGCAGCGTACAGGGGGCCCTCTCCTACGAGCAGTACTTC
-,TRBD1,TRBJ2-1,TRBV11-2,CASSLGGGLDNEQFF,TGTGCCAGCAGCTTAGGAGGGGGCTTGGACAATGAGCAGTTCTTC
-,-,TRBJ1-4,TRBV5-1,CASSSQPTNEKLFF,TGCGCCAGCAGCTCACAACCAACTAATGAAAAACTGTTTTTT
-,TRBD2,TRBJ2-3,TRBV10-3,CATTLGGGLGTDTQYF,TGTGCCACCACACTTGGCGGGGGGCTCGGGACAGATACGCAGTATTTT
-,TRBD2,TRBJ2-5,TRBV7-6,CASSFTSGGRVRQETQYF,TGTGCCAGCAGCTTTACTAGCGGGGGAAGAGTACGACAAGAGACCCAGTACTTC
-,-,TRBJ1-2,TRBV13,CASSRRQANYGYTF,TGTGCCAGCAGTCGCCGACAGGCTAACTATGGCTACACCTTC
-,-,TRBJ1-1,TRBV27,CASSLSGGTNTEAFF,TGTGCCAGCAGTTTATCGGGGGGGACGAACACTGAAGCTTTCTTT
-,TRBD1,TRBJ1-3,TRBV9,CASSVAGRGQGNTIYF,TGTGCCAGCAGCGTAGCTGGAAGGGGGCAAGGAAACACCATATATTTT
-,TRBD1,TRBJ2-1,TRBV7-9,CASSLDRDTHNEQFF,TGTGCCAGCAGCCTGGACAGGGATACTCACAATGAGCAGTTCTTC
-,-,TRBJ1-1,TRBV19,CASSIGVGAEAFF,TGTGCCAGCAGTATCGGGGTCGGGGCTGAAGCTTTCTTT
-,-,TRBJ2-5,TRBV15,CATSNGDTEETQYF,TGTGCCACCAGCAACGGGGACACAGAAGAGACCCAGTACTTC
-,-,TRBJ2-7,TRBV30,CAWSQGFWDEQYF,TGTGCCTGGAGTCAGGGATTTTGGGACGAGCAGTACTTC
-,-,TRBJ2-7,TRBV6-6,CASSYSSPYEQYF,TGTGCCAGCAGTTACTCGAGCCCGTACGAGCAGTACTTC
-,-,TRBJ2-7,TRBV30,CAWSVLLYEQYF,TGTGCCTGGAGTGTACTTCTCTACGAGCAGTACTTC
-,-,TRBJ1-1,TRBV21-1,CASSKGRDRGRPNTEAFF,TGTGCCAGCAGCAAAGGCCGGGACAGGGGGCGACCGAACACTGAAGCTTTCTTT
-,TRBD1,TRBJ1-5,TRBV28,CASRHGARQGHQPQHF,TGTGCCAGCAGGCACGGAGCGAGACAGGGACATCAGCCCCAGCATTTT
few,TRBD1,TRBJ2-7,TRBV7-2,CASSWWPGQGSYEQYF,TGTGCCAGCAGCTGGTGGCCGGGACAGGGATCCTACGAGCAGTACTTC
-,TRBD1,TRBJ1-1,TRBV5-1,CASSLGQGWTEAFF,TGCGCCAGCAGCTTGGGACAGGGATGGACTGAAGCTTTCTTT
-,-,TRBJ2-5,TRBV5-1,CASSLAGETQYF,TGCGCCAGCAGCCTGGCGGGGGAGACCCAGTACTTC
-,-,TRBJ1-5,TRBV30,CAWSVLGGQPQHF,TGTGCCTGGAGTGTACTCGGGGGTCAGCCCCAGCATTTT
-,-,TRBJ2-1,TRBV6-4,CASSASGFNEQFF,TGTGCCAGCAGTGCTTCAGGGTTCAATGAGCAGTTCTTC
-,TRBD2,TRBJ2-3,TRBV7-8,CASSPIAGLSTDTQYF,TGTGCCAGCAGCCCGATAGCGGGGCTCAGCACAGATACGCAGTATTTT
-,TRBD2,TRBJ2-2,TRBV10-3,CAIRAGGDTGELFF,TGTGCCATCAGAGCGGGGGGGGACACCGGGGAGCTGTTTTTT
-,-,TRBJ2-5,TRBV30,CAWSPQMTQETQYF,TGTGCCTGGAGTCCACAGATGACCCAAGAGACCCAGTACTTC
once,-,TRBJ2-7,TRBV7-9,CASSLHYEQYF,TGTGCCAGCAGCTTACACTACGAGCAGTACTTC
-,TRBD2,TRBJ2-7,TRBV27,CASSPRSGGDYEQYF,TGTGCCAGCAGTCCCAGAAGCGGGGGGGACTACGAGCAGTACTTC
-,TRBD1,TRBJ1-4,TRBV10-1,CASSGSGTGAEKLFF,TGCGCCAGCTCGGGGTCCGGGACAGGGGCCGAAAAACTGTTTTTT
-,-,TRBJ2-7,TRBV5-1,CASSETTTGEQYF,TGCGCCAGCAGCGAGACTACGACAGGAGAGCAGTACTTC